This T cell receptor (beta chain) was identified during a study of cytomegalovirus exposure and HLA in healthy donors. Study observations and caveats: Testing in vitro showed a few CMV-associated chains specific for CMV antigens. The study listed some 160 cytomegalovirus-associated TCR beta chains.

Clones were read by immunoSEQ multiplex PCR, and TCRdb kept only the in-frame ones, dropping some. The sample consists of some 150,000 clones, around 89% of them appearing once. The germline CDR1 and CDR2 sequences are MDHEN and SYDVKM. V shed 5 bases and J shed 4 bases, with 6 bases lying between them. This CDR3 has 12 residues. A single count supports this clone. The antigen is not known. Sequencing was performed on PBMCs. The chain carries TRBV28 and TRBJ2-1, with TRBD1 as a possible D gene (5 bases). This sequence was found in a woman aged 25-40 years in good health and CMV-seropositive. The CDR3 is CASSTGYNEQFF. Written as DNA, the CDR3 is TGTGCCAGCAGTACAGGATACAATGAGCAGTTCTTC.